What follows is one T cell receptor beta chain and its context. What it binds is unknown. The CDR3 runs 16 residues. From germline, CDR1 is SGHVS and CDR2 FNYEAQ. The sample is drawn from a study of monozygotic twins with inflammatory bowel disease. Researchers isolated total RNA from whole blood without sorting T cells. Regarding the study as a whole: Clonotype overlap with others was lower in IBD patients than in healthy twins, a difference that was greatest with disease activity. Inverse Simpson values showed less TCRbeta diversity in IBD patients than in their healthy co-twins.

The input for each TCR library was approximately 3,800 ng of total RNA. TCRdb reworked the 5' RACE reads into one entry per CDR3 protein, no DNA. The sample has about 380,000 distinct CDR3 sequences, and its top ten clones hold 2.5% to 3%. This sequence was found in a human donor with ulcerative colitis or Crohn's disease, or a healthy co-twin of an affected twin (not recorded which). Sequenced input: blood. The gene calls are TRBV7-6 and TRBJ1-4; with no DNA, the TCRdb D assignment of TRBD1 cannot be verified. CDR3 amino acids: CASSLVSGHLNEKLFF.